Described below is a single T cell receptor (beta chain) sequence and its context. This sample was included in a study of cytomegalovirus exposure and HLA in healthy donors. Clones were read by immunoSEQ multiplex PCR, and TCRdb kept only the in-frame ones, dropping some. The sample lists some 79,000 clones, over 90% occurring once. CDR1 LNHDA and CDR2 SQIVND come from the germline V gene (reference sequence). The CDR3 length is 15 residues. The junction had 4 bases not matched to a gene; V was cut back by 3 bases and J by 4 bases. The chain employs TRBV19 and TRBJ2-7; 12 bases fit TRBD1. The sequenced sample was PBMCs. The clonotype comes from a woman between 18 and 29 years old in good health and CMV-seropositive. CDR3 sequence: CASSIPGQGAYEQYF. The CDR3, as DNA: TGTGCCAGTAGTATCCCGGGACAGGGGGCGTACGAGCAGTACTTC.